This paragraph covers one T cell receptor beta chain sequence. This entry comes from a study of control samples from healthy donors and cancer patients. Sequencing was performed with immunoSEQ multiplex PCR; in TCRdb, only in-frame clones are kept and a portion is missing. The data contain about 160,000 clones, 96% of them singletons. CDR1 and CDR2 (germline): SGHAT, FQNNGV. This CDR3 contains 13 residues. V gave up 3 bases and J gave up 4 bases, with 8 bases separating them. This receptor was obtained from a woman in her twenties or thirties in good health. Material: blood. The chain combines TRBV11-2 with TRBJ2-3; D unresolved. The CDR3 coding sequence is TGTGCCAGCAGCTTGTCCCTCCCAGATACGCAGTATTTT. It translates to CASSLSLPDTQYF.